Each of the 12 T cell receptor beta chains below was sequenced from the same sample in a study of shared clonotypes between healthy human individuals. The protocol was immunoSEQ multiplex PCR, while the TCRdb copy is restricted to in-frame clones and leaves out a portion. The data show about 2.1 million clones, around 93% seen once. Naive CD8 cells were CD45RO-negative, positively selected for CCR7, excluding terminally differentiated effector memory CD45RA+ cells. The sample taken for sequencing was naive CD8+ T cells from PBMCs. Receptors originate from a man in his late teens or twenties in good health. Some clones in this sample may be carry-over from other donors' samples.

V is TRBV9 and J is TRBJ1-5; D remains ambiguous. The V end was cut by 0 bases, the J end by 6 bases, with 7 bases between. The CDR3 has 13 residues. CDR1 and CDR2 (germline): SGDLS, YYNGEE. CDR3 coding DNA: TGTGCCAGCAGCGTAGGTATAGGTCAGCCCCAGCATTTT. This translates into CASSVGIGQPQHF.

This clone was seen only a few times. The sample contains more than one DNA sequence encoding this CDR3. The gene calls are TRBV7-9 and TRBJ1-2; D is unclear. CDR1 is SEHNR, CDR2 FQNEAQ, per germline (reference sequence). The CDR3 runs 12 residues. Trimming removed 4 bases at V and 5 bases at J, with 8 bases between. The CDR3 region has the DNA TGTGCCAGCAGCTCCGGAACATATGGCTACACCTTC. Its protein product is CASSSGTYGYTF.

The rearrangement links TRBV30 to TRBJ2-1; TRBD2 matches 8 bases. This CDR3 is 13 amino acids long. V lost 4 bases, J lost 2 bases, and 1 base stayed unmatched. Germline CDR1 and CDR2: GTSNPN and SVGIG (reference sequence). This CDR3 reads CAWMGLAYNEQFF. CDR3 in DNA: TGTGCCTGGATGGGACTAGCCTACAATGAGCAGTTCTTC. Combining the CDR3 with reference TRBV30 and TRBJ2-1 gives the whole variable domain SQTIHQWPATLVQPVGSPLSLECTVEGTSNPNLYWYRQAAGRGLQLLFYSVGIGQISSEVPQNLSASRPQDRQFILSSKKLLLSDSGFYLCAWMGLAYNEQFFGPGTRLTVL.

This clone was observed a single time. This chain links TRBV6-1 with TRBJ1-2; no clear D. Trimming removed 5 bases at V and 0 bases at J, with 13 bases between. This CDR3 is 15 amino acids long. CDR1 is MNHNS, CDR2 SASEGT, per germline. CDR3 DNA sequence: TGTGCCAGCAGTCCCCGGGGAGGGACTAACTATGGCTACACCTTC. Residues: CASSPRGGTNYGYTF.

The CDR3 DNA is TGTGCCAGCAGTTCCCCTCGACTAGCGGGTTATGCTGGGGCCAACGTCCTGACTTTC. The encoded protein is CASSSPRLAGYAGANVLTF. V usage is TRBV28 and J usage is TRBJ2-6; TRBD2 agrees at 10 bases. J was trimmed by 2 bases and V by 4 bases; bases with no gene match: 11. Looked up from germline, CDR1 is MDHEN and CDR2 is SYDVKM. There are 19 residues in the CDR3.

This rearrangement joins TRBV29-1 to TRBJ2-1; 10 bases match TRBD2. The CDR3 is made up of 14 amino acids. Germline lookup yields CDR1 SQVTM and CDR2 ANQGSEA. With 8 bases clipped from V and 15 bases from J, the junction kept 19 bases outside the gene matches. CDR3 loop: CSTPTGLASPQWFF. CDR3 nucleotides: TGCAGCACCCCGACGGGACTAGCGTCACCCCAGTGGTTCTTC.

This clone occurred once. Here the CDR3 reads CASSYSYGNEQFF. The CDR3 nucleotides are TGTGCCAGCAGTTACTCGTACGGCAATGAGCAGTTCTTC. The chain has TRBV6-5 and TRBJ2-1, with unresolved D. CDR3 size: 13 residues. Germline CDR1 and CDR2: MNHEY and SVGAGI. The ends were cut back, 0 bases at V and 6 bases at J, with 6 bases in the middle.

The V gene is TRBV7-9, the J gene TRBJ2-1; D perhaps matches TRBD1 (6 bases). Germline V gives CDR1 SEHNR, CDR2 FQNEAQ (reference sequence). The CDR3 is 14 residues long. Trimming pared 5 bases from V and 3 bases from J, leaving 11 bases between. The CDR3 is CASSRTAHYNEQFF. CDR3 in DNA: TGTGCCAGCAGCCGGACAGCTCACTACAATGAGCAGTTCTTC.

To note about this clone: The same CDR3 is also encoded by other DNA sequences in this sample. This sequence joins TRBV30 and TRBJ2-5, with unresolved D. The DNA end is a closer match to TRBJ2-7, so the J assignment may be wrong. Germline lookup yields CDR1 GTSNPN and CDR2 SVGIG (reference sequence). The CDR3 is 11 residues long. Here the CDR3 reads CAWSVAYEQYF. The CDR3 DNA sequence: TGTGCCTGGAGTGTGGCCTACGAGCAGTACTTC.

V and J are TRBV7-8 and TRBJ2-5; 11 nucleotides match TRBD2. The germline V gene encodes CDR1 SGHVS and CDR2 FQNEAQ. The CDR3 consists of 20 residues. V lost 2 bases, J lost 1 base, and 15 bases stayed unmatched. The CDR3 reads CASSLLAEFAGTSGQETQYF. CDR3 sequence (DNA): TGTGCCAGCAGCTTATTGGCGGAGTTTGCAGGGACTAGCGGCCAAGAGACCCAGTACTTC.

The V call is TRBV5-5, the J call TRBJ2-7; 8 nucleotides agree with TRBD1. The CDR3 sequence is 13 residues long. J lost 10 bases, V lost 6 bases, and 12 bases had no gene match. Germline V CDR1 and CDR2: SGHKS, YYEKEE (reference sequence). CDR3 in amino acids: CASTSQGAWVQYF. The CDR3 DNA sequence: TGTGCCAGCACATCCCAGGGGGCGTGGGTTCAGTACTTC.

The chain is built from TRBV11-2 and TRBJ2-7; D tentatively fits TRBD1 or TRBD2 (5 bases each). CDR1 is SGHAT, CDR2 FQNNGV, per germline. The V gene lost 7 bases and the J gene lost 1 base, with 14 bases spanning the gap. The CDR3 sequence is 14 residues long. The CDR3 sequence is CASTPMGVSYEQYF. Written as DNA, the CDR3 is TGTGCCAGCACCCCCATGGGGGTATCCTACGAGCAGTACTTC.